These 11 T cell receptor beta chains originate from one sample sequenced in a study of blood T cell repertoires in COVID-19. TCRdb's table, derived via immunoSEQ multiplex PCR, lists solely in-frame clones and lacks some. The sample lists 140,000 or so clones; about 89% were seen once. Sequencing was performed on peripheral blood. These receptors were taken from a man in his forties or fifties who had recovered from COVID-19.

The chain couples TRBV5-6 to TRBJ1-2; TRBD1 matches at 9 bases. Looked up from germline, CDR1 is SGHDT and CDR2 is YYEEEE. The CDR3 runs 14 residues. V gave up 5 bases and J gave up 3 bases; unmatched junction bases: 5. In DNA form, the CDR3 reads TGTGCCAGCAGGTATTGGGACAGGGACTATGGCTACACCTTC. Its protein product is CASRYWDRDYGYTF.

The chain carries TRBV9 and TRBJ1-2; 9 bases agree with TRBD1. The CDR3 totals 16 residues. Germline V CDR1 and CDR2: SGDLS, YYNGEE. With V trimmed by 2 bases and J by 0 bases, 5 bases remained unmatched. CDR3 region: CASSVTGQGSNYGYTF. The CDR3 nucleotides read TGTGCCAGCAGCGTTACGGGACAGGGCTCTAACTATGGCTACACCTTC.

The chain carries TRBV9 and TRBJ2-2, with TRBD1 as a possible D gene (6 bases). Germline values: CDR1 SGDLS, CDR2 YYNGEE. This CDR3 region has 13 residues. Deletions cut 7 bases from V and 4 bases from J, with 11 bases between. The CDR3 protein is CASQGTSTGELFF. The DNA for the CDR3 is TGTGCCAGCCAAGGGACAAGCACCGGGGAGCTGTTTTTT. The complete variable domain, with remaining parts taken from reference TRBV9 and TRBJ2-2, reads DSGVTQTPKHLITATGQRVTLRCSPRSGDLSVYWYQQSLDQGLQFLIQYYNGEERAKGNILERFSAQQFPDLHSELNLSSLELGDSALYFCASQGTSTGELFFGEGSRLTVL.

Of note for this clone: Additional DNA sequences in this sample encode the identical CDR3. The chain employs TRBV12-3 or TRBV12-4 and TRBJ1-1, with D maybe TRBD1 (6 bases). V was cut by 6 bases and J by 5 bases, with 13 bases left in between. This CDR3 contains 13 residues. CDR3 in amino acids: CASSLGGRTEAFF. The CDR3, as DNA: TGTGCCAGCAGCCTCGGGGGGCGAACTGAAGCTTTCTTT.

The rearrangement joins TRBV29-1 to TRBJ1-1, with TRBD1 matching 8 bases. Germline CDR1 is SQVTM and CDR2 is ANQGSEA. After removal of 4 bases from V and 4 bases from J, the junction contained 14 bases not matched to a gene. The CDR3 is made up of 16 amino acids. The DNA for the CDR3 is TGCAGCGTTGGGGGAGTCAGGGGGCAAGGTGTCACTGAAGCTTTCTTT. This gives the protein CSVGGVRGQGVTEAFF.

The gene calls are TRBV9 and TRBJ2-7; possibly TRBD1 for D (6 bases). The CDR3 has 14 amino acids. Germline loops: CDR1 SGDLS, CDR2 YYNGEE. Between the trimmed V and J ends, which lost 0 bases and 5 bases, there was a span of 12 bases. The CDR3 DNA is TGTGCCAGCAGCGTAGATCACAGGGTCCACGAGCAGTACTTC. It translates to CASSVDHRVHEQYF.

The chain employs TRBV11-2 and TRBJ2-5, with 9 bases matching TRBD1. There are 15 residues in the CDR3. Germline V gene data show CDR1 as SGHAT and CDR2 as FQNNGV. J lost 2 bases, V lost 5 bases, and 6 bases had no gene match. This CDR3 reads CASSMRDRVQETQYF. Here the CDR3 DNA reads TGTGCCAGCAGCATGCGGGACAGGGTGCAAGAGACCCAGTACTTC.

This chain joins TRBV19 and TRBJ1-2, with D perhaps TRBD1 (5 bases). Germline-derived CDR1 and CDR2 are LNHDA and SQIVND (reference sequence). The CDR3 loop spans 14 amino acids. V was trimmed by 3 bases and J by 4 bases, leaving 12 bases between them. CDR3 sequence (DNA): TGTGCCAGTAGTATTGGGGGGATAGTCTATGGCTACACCTTC. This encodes CASSIGGIVYGYTF.

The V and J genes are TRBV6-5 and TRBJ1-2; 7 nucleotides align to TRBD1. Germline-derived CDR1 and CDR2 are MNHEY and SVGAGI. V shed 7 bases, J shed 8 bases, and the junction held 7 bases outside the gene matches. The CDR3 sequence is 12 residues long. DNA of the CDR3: TGTGCCAGCACCCCGACAGGGCGCGGCTACACCTTC. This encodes CASTPTGRGYTF.

Here the CDR3 reads CASSWTGRSYNSPLHF. As DNA, the CDR3 is TGTGCCAGCAGTTGGACAGGGCGCTCCTATAATTCACCCCTCCACTTT. This chain links TRBV7-8 with TRBJ1-6; 8 bases map to TRBD1. This CDR3 is 16 amino acids long. Germline CDR1 and CDR2: SGHVS and FQNEAQ. Trimming cost V 6 bases and J 0 bases; bases outside gene matches: 4.

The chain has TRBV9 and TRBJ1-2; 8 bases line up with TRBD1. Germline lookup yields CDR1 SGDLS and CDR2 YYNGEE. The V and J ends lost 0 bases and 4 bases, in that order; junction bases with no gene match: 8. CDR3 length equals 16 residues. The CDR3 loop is CASSVAEQGAAYGYTF. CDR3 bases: TGTGCCAGCAGCGTAGCTGAGCAGGGGGCGGCCTATGGCTACACCTTC.